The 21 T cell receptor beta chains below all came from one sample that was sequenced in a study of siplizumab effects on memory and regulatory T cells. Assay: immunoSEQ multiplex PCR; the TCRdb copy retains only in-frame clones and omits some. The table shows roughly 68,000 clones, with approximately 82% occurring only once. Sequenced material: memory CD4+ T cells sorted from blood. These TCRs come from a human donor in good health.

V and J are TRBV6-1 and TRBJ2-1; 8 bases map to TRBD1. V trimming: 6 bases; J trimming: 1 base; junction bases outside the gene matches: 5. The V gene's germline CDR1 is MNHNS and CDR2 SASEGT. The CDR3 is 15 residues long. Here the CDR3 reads CASSRGDRSYNEQFF. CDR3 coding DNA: TGTGCCAGCAGCCGTGGGGACAGGTCCTACAATGAGCAGTTCTTC.

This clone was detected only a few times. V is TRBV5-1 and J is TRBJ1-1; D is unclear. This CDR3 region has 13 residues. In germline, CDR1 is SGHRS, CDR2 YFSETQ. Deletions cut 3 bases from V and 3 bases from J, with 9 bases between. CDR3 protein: CASSYRRDTEAFF. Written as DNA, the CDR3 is TGCGCCAGCAGCTACCGGAGGGACACTGAAGCTTTCTTT.

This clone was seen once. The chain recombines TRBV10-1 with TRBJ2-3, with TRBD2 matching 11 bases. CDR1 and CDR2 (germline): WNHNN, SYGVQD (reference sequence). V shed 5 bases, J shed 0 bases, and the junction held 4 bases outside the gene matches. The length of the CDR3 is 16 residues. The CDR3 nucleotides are TGCGCCAGCAGTAGAGGGACTAGCGGTAGCACAGATACGCAGTATTTT. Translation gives CASSRGTSGSTDTQYF.

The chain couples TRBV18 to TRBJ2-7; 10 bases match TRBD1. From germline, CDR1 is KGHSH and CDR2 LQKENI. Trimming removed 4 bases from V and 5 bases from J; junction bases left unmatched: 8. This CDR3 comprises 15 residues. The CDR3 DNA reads TGTGCCAGCTCACTTCTGGGACAGGGGAGGGACGAGCAGTACTTC. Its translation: CASSLLGQGRDEQYF.

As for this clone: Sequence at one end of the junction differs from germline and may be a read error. CDR3 coding DNA: TGTGCTAGCAGCTTTGACGCGAACACTGAAGCTTTCTTT. Protein sequence: CASSFDANTEAFF. The chain joins TRBV7-7 to TRBJ1-1, with unresolved D. Per the germline V gene, CDR1 is SSHAT and CDR2 is FNYEAQ (reference sequence). This CDR3 has 13 amino acids.

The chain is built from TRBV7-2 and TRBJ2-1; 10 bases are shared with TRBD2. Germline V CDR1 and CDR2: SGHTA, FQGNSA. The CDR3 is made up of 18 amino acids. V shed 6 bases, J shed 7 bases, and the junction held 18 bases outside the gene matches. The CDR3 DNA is TGTGCCAGCAGTTTGAGGGCTAGCGGGGGCGCCATCGCGAATGAGCAGTTCTTC. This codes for CASSLRASGGAIANEQFF.

For the CDR3, the DNA is TGTGCCAGCAGTTGGCCGGGGAGGTACTACGAGCAGTACTTC. It codes for CASSWPGRYYEQYF. The rearrangement uses TRBV6-1 and TRBJ2-7; TRBD2 is a possible D gene (6 bases). Trimming cost V 5 bases and J 3 bases, with 14 bases left between them. This CDR3 spans 14 amino acids. Germline CDR1 is MNHNS and CDR2 is SASEGT.

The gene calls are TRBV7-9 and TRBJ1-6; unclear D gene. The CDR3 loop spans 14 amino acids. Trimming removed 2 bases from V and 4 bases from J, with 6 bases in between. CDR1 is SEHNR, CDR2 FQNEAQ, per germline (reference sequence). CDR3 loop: CASSLIQYNSPLHF. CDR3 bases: TGTGCCAGCAGCTTAATACAGTATAATTCACCCCTCCACTTT.

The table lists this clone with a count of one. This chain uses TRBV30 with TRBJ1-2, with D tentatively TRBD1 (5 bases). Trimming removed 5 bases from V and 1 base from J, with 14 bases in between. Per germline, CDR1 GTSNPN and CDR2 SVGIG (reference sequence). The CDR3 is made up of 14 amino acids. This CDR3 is CAWEGRGVNYGYTF. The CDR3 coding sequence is TGTGCCTGGGAGGGAAGGGGTGTTAACTATGGCTACACCTTC.

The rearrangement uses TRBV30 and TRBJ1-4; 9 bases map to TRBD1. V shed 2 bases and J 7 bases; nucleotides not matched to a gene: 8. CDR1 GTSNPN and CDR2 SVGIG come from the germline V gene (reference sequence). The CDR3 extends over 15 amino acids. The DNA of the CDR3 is TGTGCCTGGAGTACCTCGGGACAGGGTGGTGAAAAACTGTTTTTT. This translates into CAWSTSGQGGEKLFF.

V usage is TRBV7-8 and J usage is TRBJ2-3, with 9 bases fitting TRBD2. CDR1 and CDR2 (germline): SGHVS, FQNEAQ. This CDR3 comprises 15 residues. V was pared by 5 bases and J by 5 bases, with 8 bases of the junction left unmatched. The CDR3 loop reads CASSPRAGGQDTQYF. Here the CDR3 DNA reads TGTGCCAGCAGCCCGAGAGCGGGAGGACAAGATACGCAGTATTTT.

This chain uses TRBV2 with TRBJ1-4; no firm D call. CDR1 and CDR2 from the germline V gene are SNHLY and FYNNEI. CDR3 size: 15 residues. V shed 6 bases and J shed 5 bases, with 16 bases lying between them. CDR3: CASSTESGVNEKLFF. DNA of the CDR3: TGTGCCAGCAGCACCGAGTCAGGCGTAAATGAAAAACTGTTTTTT.

CDR3 region: CASSEGGTGGLAYGYTF. CDR3 nucleotide sequence: TGTGCCAGCAGTGAAGGTGGGACAGGGGGATTAGCCTATGGCTACACCTTC. The chain joins TRBV6-1 to TRBJ1-2; TRBD1 matches at 11 bases. This CDR3 spans 17 amino acids. J lost 4 bases, V lost 1 base, and 8 bases had no gene match. Germline V gives CDR1 MNHNS, CDR2 SASEGT.

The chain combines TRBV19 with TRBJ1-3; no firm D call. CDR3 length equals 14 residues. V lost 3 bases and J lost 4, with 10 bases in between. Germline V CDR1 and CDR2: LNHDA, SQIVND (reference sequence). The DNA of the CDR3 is TGTGCCAGTAGTATTAATCTGTCAGGAAACACCATATATTTT. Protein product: CASSINLSGNTIYF.

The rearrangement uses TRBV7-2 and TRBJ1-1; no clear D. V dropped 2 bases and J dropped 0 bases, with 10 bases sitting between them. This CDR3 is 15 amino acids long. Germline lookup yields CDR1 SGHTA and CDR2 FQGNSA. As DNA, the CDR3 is TGTGCCAGCAGCTTACAGGCGTCCATGAACACTGAAGCTTTCTTT. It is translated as CASSLQASMNTEAFF.

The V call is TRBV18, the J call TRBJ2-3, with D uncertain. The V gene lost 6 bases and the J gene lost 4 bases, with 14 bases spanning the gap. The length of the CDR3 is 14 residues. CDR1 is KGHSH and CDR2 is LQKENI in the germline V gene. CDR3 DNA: TGTGCCAGCTCTGTTGCAGCCACACCAGATACGCAGTATTTT. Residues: CASSVAATPDTQYF.

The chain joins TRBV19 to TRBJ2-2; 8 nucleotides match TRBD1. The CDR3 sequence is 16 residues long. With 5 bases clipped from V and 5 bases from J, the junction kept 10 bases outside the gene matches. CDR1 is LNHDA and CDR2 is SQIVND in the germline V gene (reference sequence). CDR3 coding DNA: TGTGCCAGTAGTCCAGACGGCAGGGGGCGGACCGGGGAGCTGTTTTTT. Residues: CASSPDGRGRTGELFF.

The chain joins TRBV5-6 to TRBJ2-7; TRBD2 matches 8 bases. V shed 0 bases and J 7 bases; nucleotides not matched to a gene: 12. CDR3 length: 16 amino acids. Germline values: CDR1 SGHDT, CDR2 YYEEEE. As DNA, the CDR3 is TGTGCCAGCAGCTTGGCGGTAGCGGGACCTCCTGCGGAGCAGTACTTC. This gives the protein CASSLAVAGPPAEQYF. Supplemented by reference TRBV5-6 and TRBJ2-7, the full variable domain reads DAGVTQSPTHLIKTRGQQVTLRCSPKSGHDTVSWYQQALGQGPQFIFQYYEEEERQRGNFPDRFSGHQFPNYSSELNVNALLLGDSALYLCASSLAVAGPPAEQYFGPGTRLTVT.

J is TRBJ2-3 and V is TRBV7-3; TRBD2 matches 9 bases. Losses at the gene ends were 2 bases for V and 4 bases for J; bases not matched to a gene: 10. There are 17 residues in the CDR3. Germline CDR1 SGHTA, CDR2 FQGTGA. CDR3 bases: TGTGCCAGCAGCTTAGCGGGAGGGAATTTATTCTCAGATACGCAGTATTTT. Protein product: CASSLAGGNLFSDTQYF.

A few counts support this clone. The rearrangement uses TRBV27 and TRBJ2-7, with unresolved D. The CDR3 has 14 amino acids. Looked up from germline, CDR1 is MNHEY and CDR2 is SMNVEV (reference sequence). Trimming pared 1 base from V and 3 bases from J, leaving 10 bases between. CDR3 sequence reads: CASSLYSVGYEQYF. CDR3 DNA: TGTGCCAGCAGTTTATACAGCGTGGGCTACGAGCAGTACTTC.

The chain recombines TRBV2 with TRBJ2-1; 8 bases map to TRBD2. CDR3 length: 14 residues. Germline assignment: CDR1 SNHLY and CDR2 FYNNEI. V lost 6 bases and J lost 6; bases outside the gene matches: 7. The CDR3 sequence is CASSPGTSRNEQFF. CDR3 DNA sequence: TGTGCCAGCAGCCCCGGGACTAGTCGCAATGAGCAGTTCTTC.